This T cell receptor (beta chain) derives from a study of cytomegalovirus exposure and HLA in healthy donors. Germline loops: CDR1 MDHEN, CDR2 SYDVKM. CDR3 size: 15 residues. In the case of this clone: One end of the junction fails to match germline, which may point to a read error.

Data came from immunoSEQ multiplex PCR; TCRdb stores just in-frame clones and leaves some out. The sample contains some 160,000 clones, approximately 90% of which appear only once. The chain employs TRBV28 and TRBJ1-2; 7 bases line up with TRBD1. This sequence was found in a man aged 18 to 35 in good health and CMV-seronegative. Sample: PBMCs. CDR3 residues: CASRLLGEGGPGYTF. The CDR3 nucleotides read TGTGCCAGCAGGTTATTAGGGGAAGGGGGCCCTGGCTACACCTTC.